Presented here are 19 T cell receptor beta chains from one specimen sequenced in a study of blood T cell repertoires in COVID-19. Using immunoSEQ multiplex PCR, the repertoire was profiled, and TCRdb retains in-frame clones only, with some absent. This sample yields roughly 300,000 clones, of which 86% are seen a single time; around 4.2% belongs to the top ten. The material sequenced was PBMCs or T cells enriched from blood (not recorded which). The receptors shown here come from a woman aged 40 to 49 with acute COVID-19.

The CDR3 DNA follows: TGTGCCAGCAGTTCCAGGGGGCGCAACACTGAAGCTTTCTTT. As protein: CASSSRGRNTEAFF. This rearrangement joins TRBV2 to TRBJ1-1; 8 bases agree with TRBD1. The V and J ends lost 5 bases and 2 bases, in that order; junction bases with no gene match: 4. The CDR3 sequence is 14 residues long. The germline gives CDR1 SNHLY, CDR2 FYNNEI.

The CDR3 DNA follows: TGTGCCAGCAGCCCACGACAGGGCTCCTACAATGAGCAGTTCTTC. Translated: CASSPRQGSYNEQFF. The V call is TRBV11-3, the J call TRBJ2-1; 7 bases are shared with TRBD1. Germline V gene sequence: CDR1 SGHNT, CDR2 YENEEA. J lost 0 bases, V lost 5 bases, and 4 bases had no gene match. The CDR3 covers 15 residues.

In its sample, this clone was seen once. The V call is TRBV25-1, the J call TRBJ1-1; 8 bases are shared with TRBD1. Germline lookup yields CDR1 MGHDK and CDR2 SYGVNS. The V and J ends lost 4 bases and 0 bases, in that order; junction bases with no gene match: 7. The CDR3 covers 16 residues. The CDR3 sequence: CASSAPRQGMNTEAFF. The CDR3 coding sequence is TGTGCCAGCAGTGCCCCCCGACAGGGGATGAACACTGAAGCTTTCTTT.

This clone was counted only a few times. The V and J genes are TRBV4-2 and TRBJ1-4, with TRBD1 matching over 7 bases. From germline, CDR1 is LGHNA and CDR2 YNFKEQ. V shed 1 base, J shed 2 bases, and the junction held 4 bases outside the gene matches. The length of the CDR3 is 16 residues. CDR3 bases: TGTGCCAGCAGCCAAGGACAGGGTACGACTAATGAAAAACTGTTTTTT. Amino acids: CASSQGQGTTNEKLFF.

The CDR3 loop reads CSVVRTGNYGYTF. CDR3 nucleotides: TGCAGCGTTGTTCGGACAGGAAACTATGGCTACACCTTC. The gene calls are TRBV29-1 and TRBJ1-2, with TRBD1 identical over 7 bases. V trimming: 4 bases; J trimming: 2 bases; junction bases outside the gene matches: 4. This CDR3 contains 13 residues. CDR1 and CDR2 from the germline V gene are SQVTM and ANQGSEA. Variable domain in full (rest from reference TRBV29-1 and TRBJ1-2): SAVISQKPSRDICQRGTSLTIQCQVDSQVTMMFWYRQQPGQSLTLIATANQGSEATYESGFVIDKFPISRPNLTFSTLTVSNMSPEDSSIYLCSVVRTGNYGYTFGSGTRLTVV.

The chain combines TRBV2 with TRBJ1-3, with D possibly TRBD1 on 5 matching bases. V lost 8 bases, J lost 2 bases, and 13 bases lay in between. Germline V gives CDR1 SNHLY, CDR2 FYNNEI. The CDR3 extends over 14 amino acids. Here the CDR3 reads CASLGGRAGNTIYF. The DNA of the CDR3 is TGTGCCAGCCTGGGCGGCAGGGCTGGAAACACCATATATTTT.

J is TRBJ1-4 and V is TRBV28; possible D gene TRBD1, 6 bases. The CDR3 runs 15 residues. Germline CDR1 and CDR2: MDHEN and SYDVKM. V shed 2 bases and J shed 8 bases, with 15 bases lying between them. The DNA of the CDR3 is TGTGCCAGCAGTTTAACGCAGGGGAGGGGGGAAAAACTGTTTTTT. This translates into CASSLTQGRGEKLFF.

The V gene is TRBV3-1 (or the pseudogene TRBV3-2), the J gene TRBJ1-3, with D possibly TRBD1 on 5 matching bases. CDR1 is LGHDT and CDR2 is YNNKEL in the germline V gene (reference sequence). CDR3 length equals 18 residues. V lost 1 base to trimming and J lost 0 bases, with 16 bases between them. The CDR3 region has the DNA TGTGCCAGCAGCCAAGGGGGAGGGGTCAGAAGCTCTGGAAACACCATATATTTT. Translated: CASSQGGGVRSSGNTIYF.

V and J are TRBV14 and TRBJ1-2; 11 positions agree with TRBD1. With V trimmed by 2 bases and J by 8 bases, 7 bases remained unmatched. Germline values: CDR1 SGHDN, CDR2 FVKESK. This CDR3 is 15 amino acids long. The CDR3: CASSQLRTGGQGYTF. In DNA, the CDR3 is TGTGCCAGCAGCCAACTACGGACAGGGGGCCAAGGCTACACCTTC.

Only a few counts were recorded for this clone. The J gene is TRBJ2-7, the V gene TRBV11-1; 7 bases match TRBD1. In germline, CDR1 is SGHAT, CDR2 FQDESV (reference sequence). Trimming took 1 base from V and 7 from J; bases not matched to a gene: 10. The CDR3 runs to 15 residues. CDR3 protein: CASSLVPGGVFEQYF. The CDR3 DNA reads TGTGCCAGCAGCTTAGTCCCAGGGGGAGTGTTTGAGCAGTACTTC.

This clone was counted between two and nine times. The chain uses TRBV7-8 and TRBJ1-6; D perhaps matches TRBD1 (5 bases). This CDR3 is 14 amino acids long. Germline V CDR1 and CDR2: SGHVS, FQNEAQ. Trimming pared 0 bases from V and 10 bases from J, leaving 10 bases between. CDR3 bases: TGTGCCAGCAGCTTAGCGTCAGGGTTGTCACCCCTCCACTTT. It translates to CASSLASGLSPLHF. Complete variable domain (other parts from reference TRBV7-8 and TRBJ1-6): GAGVSQSPRYKVAKRGQDVALRCDPISGHVSLFWYQQALGQGPEFLTYFQNEAQLDKSGLPSDRFFAERPEGSVSTLKIQRTQQEDSAVYLCASSLASGLSPLHFGNGTRLTVT.

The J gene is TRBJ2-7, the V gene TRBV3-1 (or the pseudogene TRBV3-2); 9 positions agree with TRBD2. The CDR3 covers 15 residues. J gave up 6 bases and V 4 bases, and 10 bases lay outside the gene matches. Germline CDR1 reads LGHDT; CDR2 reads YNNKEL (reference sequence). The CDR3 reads CASSPLSGRISEQYF. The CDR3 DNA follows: TGTGCCAGCAGCCCCCTTAGCGGGAGAATAAGCGAGCAGTACTTC.

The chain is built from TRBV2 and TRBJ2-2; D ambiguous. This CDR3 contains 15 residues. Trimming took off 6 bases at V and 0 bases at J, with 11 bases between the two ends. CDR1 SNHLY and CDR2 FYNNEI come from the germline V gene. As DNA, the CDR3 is TGTGCCAGCAGCGAACTACCCGCGAACACCGGGGAGCTGTTTTTT. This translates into CASSELPANTGELFF.

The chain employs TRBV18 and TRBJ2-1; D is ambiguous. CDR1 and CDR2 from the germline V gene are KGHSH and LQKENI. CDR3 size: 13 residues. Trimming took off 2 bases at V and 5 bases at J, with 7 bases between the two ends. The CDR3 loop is CASSPYIDNEQFF. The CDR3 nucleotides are TGTGCCAGCTCACCATATATAGACAATGAGCAGTTCTTC.

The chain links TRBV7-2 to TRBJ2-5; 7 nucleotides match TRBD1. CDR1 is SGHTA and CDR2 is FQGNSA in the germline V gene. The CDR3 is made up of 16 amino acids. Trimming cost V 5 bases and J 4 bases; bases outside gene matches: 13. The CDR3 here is CASSQFGQALGETQYF. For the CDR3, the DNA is TGTGCCAGCAGCCAATTTGGACAGGCATTAGGAGAGACCCAGTACTTC.

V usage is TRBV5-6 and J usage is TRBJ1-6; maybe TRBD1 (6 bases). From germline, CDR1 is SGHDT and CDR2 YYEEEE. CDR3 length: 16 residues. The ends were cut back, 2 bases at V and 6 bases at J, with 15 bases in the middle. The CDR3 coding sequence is TGTGCCAGCAGCTTCTATTTTGCACAGGGTAATTCACCCCTCCACTTT. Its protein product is CASSFYFAQGNSPLHF.

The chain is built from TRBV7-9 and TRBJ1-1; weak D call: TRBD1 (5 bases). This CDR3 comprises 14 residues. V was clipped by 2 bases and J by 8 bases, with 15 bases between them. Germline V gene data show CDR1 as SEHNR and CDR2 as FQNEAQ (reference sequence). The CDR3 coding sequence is TGTGCCAGCAGCTTACTAACGACAGAACACGAAGCTTTCTTT. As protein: CASSLLTTEHEAFF. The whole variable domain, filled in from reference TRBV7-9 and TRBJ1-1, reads DTGVSQNPRHKITKRGQNVTFRCDPISEHNRLYWYRQTLGQGPEFLTYFQNEAQLEKSRLLSDRFSAERPKGSFSTLEIQRTEQGDSAMYLCASSLLTTEHEAFFGQGTRLTVV.

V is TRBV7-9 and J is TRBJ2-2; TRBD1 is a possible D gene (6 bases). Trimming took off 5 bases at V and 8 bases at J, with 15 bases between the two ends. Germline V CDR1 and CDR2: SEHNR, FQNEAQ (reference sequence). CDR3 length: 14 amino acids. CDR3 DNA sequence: TGTGCCAGCAGCCCCCCGTGGGGGCGAGGGGAGCTGTTTTTT. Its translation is CASSPPWGRGELFF.

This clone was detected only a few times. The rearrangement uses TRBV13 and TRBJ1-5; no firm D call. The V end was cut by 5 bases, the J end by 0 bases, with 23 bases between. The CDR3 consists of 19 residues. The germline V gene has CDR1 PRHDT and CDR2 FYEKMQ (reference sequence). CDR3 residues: CASSLDTFRLEYSNQPQHF. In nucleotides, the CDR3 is TGTGCCAGCAGCCTCGACACTTTCCGCCTGGAATATAGCAATCAGCCCCAGCATTTT.